Listed here is a single T cell receptor (beta chain). The data were taken from a study of control samples from healthy donors and cancer patients. TCRdb keeps only in-frame clones here, not all; method: immunoSEQ multiplex PCR. The repertoire holds 50,000 or so clones, with over 85% as singletons. The TCR was taken from a woman aged 50 to 60 with head and neck cancer. Sequenced sample: PBMCs.

CDR3 loop: CSVALRDGADGYTF. The CDR3 DNA reads TGCAGCGTTGCCCTCCGGGACGGGGCGGATGGCTACACCTTC. The chain couples TRBV29-1 to TRBJ1-2, with a tentative D call TRBD1 (5 bases). Germline V gene lookup returns CDR1 SQVTM and CDR2 ANQGSEA. V shed 4 bases and J shed 6 bases, with 18 bases lying between them. CDR3 length: 14 amino acids.